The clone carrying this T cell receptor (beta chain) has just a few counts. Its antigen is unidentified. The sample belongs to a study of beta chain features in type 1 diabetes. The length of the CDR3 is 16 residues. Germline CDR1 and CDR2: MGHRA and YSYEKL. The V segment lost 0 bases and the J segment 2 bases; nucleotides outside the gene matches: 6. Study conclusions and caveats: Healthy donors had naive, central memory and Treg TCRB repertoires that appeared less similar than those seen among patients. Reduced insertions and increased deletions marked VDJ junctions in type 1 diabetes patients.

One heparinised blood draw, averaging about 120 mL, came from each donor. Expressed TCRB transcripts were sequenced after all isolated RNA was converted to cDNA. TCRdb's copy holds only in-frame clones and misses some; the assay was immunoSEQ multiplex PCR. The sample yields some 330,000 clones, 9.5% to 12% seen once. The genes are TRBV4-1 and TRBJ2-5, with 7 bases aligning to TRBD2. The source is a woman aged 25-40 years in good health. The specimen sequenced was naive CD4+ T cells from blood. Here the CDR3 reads CASSQDWASGQETQYF. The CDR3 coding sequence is TGCGCCAGCAGCCAAGATTGGGCTAGCGGACAAGAGACCCAGTACTTC.